Listed below are T cell receptor beta chains from one sample, sequenced in a study of blood T cell repertoires in COVID-19. Profiling relied on immunoSEQ multiplex PCR, and the TCRdb table lists in-frame clones only, not all of them. The table shows over 200,000 clones, with roughly 86% occurring only once. The sample taken for sequencing was peripheral blood. These receptors were taken from a woman between 45 and 60 years old with active or convalescent COVID-19. Both conserved end residues are part of each CDR3. A D gene is named only where the DNA matches it firmly. Some rows mark clone size as missing; the rest say once, few, many or name a class of expanded clone.

d_call	v_call	j_call	clone_size	cdr3_aa	cdr3_nt
TRBD1	TRBV3-1/TRBV3-2	TRBJ2-1	.	CASSQKGQGSYNEQFF	TGTGCCAGCAGCCAAAAAGGACAGGGTTCCTACAATGAGCAGTTCTTC
TRBD1	TRBV28	TRBJ1-4	.	CASSSPTGYNEKLFF	TGTGCCAGCAGTTCGCCGACAGGGTATAATGAAAAACTGTTTTTT
.	TRBV10-3	TRBJ2-1	.	CAISEIQGNEQFF	TGTGCCATCAGTGAGATTCAGGGGAATGAGCAGTTCTTC
TRBD1	TRBV5-6	TRBJ1-6	.	CASSLVSTGGNSPLHF	TGTGCCAGCAGCTTGGTCTCGACAGGGGGAAATTCACCCCTCCACTTT
TRBD2	TRBV24-1	TRBJ2-3	.	CATSEFTSGGTYF	TGTGCCACCAGTGAATTCACTAGCGGGGGGACTTATTTT
.	TRBV28	TRBJ1-2	.	CASSQDGGYGYTF	TGTGCCAGCAGTCAAGACGGGGGCTATGGCTACACCTTC
.	TRBV5-6	TRBJ2-1	few	CASSLSEMQFF	TGTGCCAGCAGCTTGTCGGAGATGCAGTTCTTC
.	TRBV5-4	TRBJ2-3	once	CASSLRSFNTDTQYF	TGTGCCAGCAGCTTGCGGTCTTTTAACACAGATACGCAGTATTTT
TRBD1	TRBV7-9	TRBJ1-1	.	CASSYRGSNTEAFF	TGTGCCAGCAGCTACAGGGGCTCGAACACTGAAGCTTTCTTT
.	TRBV12-3/TRBV12-4	TRBJ2-3	.	CASSLTDTQYF	TGTGCCAGCAGCCTCACAGATACGCAGTATTTT
.	TRBV28	TRBJ1-4	once	CASSSPGATNEKLFF	TGTGCCAGCAGTTCACCAGGGGCAACTAATGAAAAACTGTTTTTT
.	TRBV7-8	TRBJ1-3	once	CASSLGSSGNTIYF	TGTGCCAGCAGCTTAGGGAGCTCTGGAAACACCATATATTTT
TRBD1	TRBV28	TRBJ1-5	once	CASRSPGQGTGEPQHF	TGTGCCAGCAGATCCCCGGGACAGGGGACGGGTGAGCCCCAGCATTTT
TRBD1	TRBV5-1	TRBJ1-3	once	CASSVDRRSGNTIYF	TGCGCCAGCTCAGTGGACAGGAGGAGTGGAAACACCATATATTTT
TRBD1	TRBV3-1/TRBV3-2	TRBJ1-1	.	CASSYRGREAFF	TGTGCCAGCAGTTACAGGGGGCGCGAAGCTTTCTTT
.	TRBV5-1	TRBJ2-5	.	CASSFQTGILKETQYF	TGCGCCAGCAGCTTCCAAACCGGGATCCTAAAAGAGACCCAGTACTTC
TRBD1	TRBV7-2	TRBJ1-2	.	CASSPRTGIYYGYTF	TGTGCCAGCAGCCCCCGGACAGGGATCTACTATGGCTACACCTTC
.	TRBV6-2/TRBV6-3	TRBJ1-2	.	CASSYDRSNYGYTF	TGTGCCAGCAGTTACGACAGATCTAACTATGGCTACACCTTC
TRBD1	TRBV6-5	TRBJ2-2	.	CASSLTGIYTGELFF	TGTGCCAGCAGTTTGACAGGGATTTACACCGGGGAGCTGTTTTTT
.	TRBV27	TRBJ2-7	many	CASSFSSYEQYF	TGTGCCAGCAGTTTTAGCTCCTACGAGCAGTACTTC
.	TRBV6-5	TRBJ1-1	.	CATFQQGAEAFF	TGTGCCACCTTTCAACAAGGGGCTGAAGCTTTCTTT
.	TRBV24-1	TRBJ1-2	.	CATSERPSGSYTF	TGTGCCACCAGTGAACGACCCTCGGGAAGCTACACCTTC
.	TRBV12-5	TRBJ1-1	.	CASGLAGTEAFF	TGTGCTAGTGGTTTGGCCGGCACTGAAGCTTTCTTT
.	TRBV4-2	TRBJ2-3	.	CASSQEQGTDTQYF	TGTGCCAGCAGCCAAGAACAGGGCACAGATACGCAGTATTTT
.	TRBV5-8	TRBJ1-2	.	CASSLGLGHNYGYTF	TGTGCCAGCAGCTTGGGTTTGGGGCACAACTATGGCTACACCTTC
.	TRBV28	TRBJ1-2	.	CASSTLQGRYTF	TGTGCCAGCAGTACCCTACAGGGCCGCTACACCTTC
TRBD1	TRBV19	TRBJ1-5	.	CASSIGDRLDQPQHF	TGTGCCAGTAGTATAGGGGACAGACTCGATCAGCCCCAGCATTTT
TRBD1	TRBV6-5	TRBJ2-3	.	CASSYSGQGNTDTQYF	TGTGCCAGCAGTTACTCGGGACAGGGGAACACAGATACGCAGTATTTT
TRBD1	TRBV29-1	TRBJ1-2	.	CSYREGADGYTF	TGCAGCTATCGGGAGGGGGCAGATGGCTACACCTTC
TRBD2	TRBV28	TRBJ2-3	.	CASTGTSGGGSTDTQYF	TGTGCCAGCACTGGGACTAGCGGGGGAGGAAGCACAGATACGCAGTATTTT
TRBD1	TRBV24-1	TRBJ2-5	.	CATSDSLGQVIETQYF	TGTGCCACCAGTGATTCCCTGGGACAGGTGATAGAGACCCAGTACTTC
.	TRBV6-5	TRBJ2-3	.	CASTGSRLDTQYF	TGTGCCAGTACCGGGAGCAGGCTAGATACGCAGTATTTT
TRBD1	TRBV4-2	TRBJ2-2	few	CASSRGQGSTGELFF	TGTGCCAGCAGCCGCGGACAGGGGAGCACCGGGGAGCTGTTTTTT
.	TRBV5-1	TRBJ1-1	.	CASSSPGGGTEAFF	TGCGCCAGCAGCTCCCCAGGAGGCGGGACTGAAGCTTTCTTT
.	TRBV2	TRBJ2-6	.	CASSPGLTGANVLTF	TGTGCCAGCAGTCCAGGGCTCACTGGGGCCAACGTCCTGACTTTC
.	TRBV5-6	TRBJ2-3	few	CASSFPRDTQYF	TGTGCCAGCAGCTTCCCTAGGGATACGCAGTATTTT
.	TRBV19	TRBJ1-5	.	CASSEAARPQHF	TGTGCCAGTAGTGAGGCCGCTCGGCCCCAGCATTTT
.	TRBV23-1	TRBJ1-6	.	CASSQDSGNSPLHF	TGCGCCAGCAGTCAGGATTCGGGAAATTCACCCCTCCACTTT
TRBD1	TRBV7-9	TRBJ1-4	.	CASSLGTGSFNEKLFF	TGTGCCAGCAGCTTAGGGACAGGTTCTTTTAATGAAAAACTGTTTTTT
.	TRBV5-6	TRBJ1-1	.	CASSLWRTDVNTEAFF	TGTGCCAGCAGCTTGTGGAGGACAGATGTGAACACTGAAGCTTTCTTT
TRBD2	TRBV7-3	TRBJ2-5	.	CASSLSGEETQYF	TGTGCCAGCAGCCTCAGCGGGGAAGAGACCCAGTACTTC
TRBD2	TRBV18	TRBJ2-1	once	CASSRTRLAAEQFF	TGTGCCAGCTCACGAACCAGACTAGCGGCAGAGCAGTTCTTC
TRBD1	TRBV28	TRBJ1-2	.	CASRTRDRGNGYTF	TGTGCCAGCAGGACGCGGGACAGGGGTAATGGCTACACCTTC
.	TRBV6-6	TRBJ2-3	.	CASKWGGGYTDTQYF	TGTGCCAGCAAGTGGGGCGGCGGATACACAGATACGCAGTATTTT